This T cell receptor beta chain derives from a study of T-cell memory formation after mild COVID-19. Looking at the study overall: TCR clustering was largely donor specific. Overall study findings and caveats: Balance between CD4 and CD8 was seen in clones contracting day 15 to 85, and a CD4+ lean was seen in later expanders.

Comment on this clonotype: Its matching antigen is unknown.

Trimming pared 4 bases from V and 0 bases from J, leaving 9 bases between. Germline assignment: CDR1 SQVTM and CDR2 ANQGSEA. This CDR3 contains 13 residues. TCRdb recomputed calls from the 5' RACE reads with MiXCR, one row per CDR3 protein. The data show 350,000 to 500,000 distinct CDR3 sequences, more than 20% seen once. The TCR comes from an adult woman who had mild COVID-19 (a few samples of this study predate the infection). Cell type and time point are not known. The chain has TRBV29-1 and TRBJ1-1, with D possibly being TRBD1 (6 bases). Sequencing was performed on PBMCs or a T cell subset sorted from them (not recorded which). The CDR3 sequence is CSVGGGVNTEAFF. CDR3 nucleotides: TGCAGCGTTGGCGGGGGCGTGAACACTGAAGCTTTCTTT.